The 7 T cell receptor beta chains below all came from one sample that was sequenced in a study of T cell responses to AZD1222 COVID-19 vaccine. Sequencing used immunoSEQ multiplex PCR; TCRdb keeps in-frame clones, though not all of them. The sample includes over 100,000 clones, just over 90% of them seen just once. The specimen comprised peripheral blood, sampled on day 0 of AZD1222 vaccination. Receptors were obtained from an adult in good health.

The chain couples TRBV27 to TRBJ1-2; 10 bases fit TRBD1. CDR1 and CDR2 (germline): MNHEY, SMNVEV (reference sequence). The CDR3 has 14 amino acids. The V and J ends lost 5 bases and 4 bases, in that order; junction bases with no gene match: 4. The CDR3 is CASSPGTGVYGYTF. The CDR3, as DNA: TGTGCCAGCAGTCCAGGGACAGGGGTCTATGGCTACACCTTC.

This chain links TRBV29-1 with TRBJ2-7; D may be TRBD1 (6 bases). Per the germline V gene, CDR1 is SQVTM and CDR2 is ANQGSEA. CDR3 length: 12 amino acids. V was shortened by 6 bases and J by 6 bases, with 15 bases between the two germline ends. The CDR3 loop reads CSVSRDTVEQYF. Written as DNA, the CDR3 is TGCAGCGTGTCCCGGGACACGGTCGAGCAGTACTTC.

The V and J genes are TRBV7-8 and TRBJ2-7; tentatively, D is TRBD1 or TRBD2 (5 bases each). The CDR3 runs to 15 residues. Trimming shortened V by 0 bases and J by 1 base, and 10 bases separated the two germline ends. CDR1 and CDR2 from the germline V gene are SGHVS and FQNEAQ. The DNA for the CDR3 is TGTGCCAGCAGCTTAGCTCAGGGACCATCCTACGAGCAGTACTTC. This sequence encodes CASSLAQGPSYEQYF.

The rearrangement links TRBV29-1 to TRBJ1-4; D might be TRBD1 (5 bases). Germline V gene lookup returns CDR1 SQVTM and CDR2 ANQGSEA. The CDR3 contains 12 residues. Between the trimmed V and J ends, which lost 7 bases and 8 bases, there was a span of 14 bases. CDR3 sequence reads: CSGGTVGEKLFF. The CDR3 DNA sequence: TGCAGCGGAGGGACTGTCGGAGAAAAACTGTTTTTT.

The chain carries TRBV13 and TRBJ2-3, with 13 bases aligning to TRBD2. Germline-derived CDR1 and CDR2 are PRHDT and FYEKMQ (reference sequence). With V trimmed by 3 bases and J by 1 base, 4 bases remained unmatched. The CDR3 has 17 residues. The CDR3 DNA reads TGTGCCAGCAGCTTCAGACTAGCGGGGGGACGCACAGATACGCAGTATTTT. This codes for CASSFRLAGGRTDTQYF.

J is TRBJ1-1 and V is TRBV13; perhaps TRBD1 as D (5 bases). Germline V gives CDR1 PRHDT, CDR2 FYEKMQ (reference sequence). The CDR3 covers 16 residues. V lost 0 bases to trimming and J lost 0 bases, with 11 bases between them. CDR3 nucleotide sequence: TGTGCCAGCAGCTTAGGCCGCGGGGGGGTGAACACTGAAGCTTTCTTT. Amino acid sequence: CASSLGRGGVNTEAFF.

In DNA form, the CDR3 reads TGCGCCAGCAGTGAGTCAGGGCCAAGGAACACTGAAGCTTTCTTT. Protein: CASSESGPRNTEAFF. This chain uses TRBV10-1 with TRBJ1-1; no firm D call. From germline, CDR1 is WNHNN and CDR2 SYGVQD (reference sequence). V was shortened by 0 bases and J by 1 base, with 9 bases between the two germline ends. The CDR3 loop spans 15 amino acids.